The 15 T cell receptor beta chains reported below all come from one sample, sequenced in a study of blood T cell repertoires in COVID-19. Only in-frame clones appear in the TCRdb table, and some are missing; sequencing was by immunoSEQ multiplex PCR. The profile shows about 220,000 clones, approximately 81% of them singletons. Sequenced input: peripheral blood. Every receptor here comes from a woman of 80 years or more with acute or convalescent COVID-19.

The chain employs TRBV7-2 and TRBJ1-3, with D possibly being TRBD1 (6 bases). Germline assignment: CDR1 SGHTA and CDR2 FQGNSA. The ends were cut back, 4 bases at V and 3 bases at J, with 16 bases in the middle. The CDR3 length is 16 residues. CDR3 residues: CASSSSGTLSGNTIYF. The CDR3 nucleotides are TGTGCCAGCAGCTCGTCCGGGACATTAAGTGGAAACACCATATATTTT.

The gene calls are TRBV9 and TRBJ2-2, with TRBD2 matching over 12 bases. Germline CDR1 SGDLS, CDR2 YYNGEE. This CDR3 has 16 amino acids. V lost 4 bases to trimming and J lost 5 bases; unmatched junction nucleotides: 6. CDR3: CASSTLAGGSTGELFF. The CDR3 DNA follows: TGTGCCAGCAGCACACTAGCGGGGGGTAGTACCGGGGAGCTGTTTTTT. The full variable domain, completed using reference TRBV9 and TRBJ2-2, is DSGVTQTPKHLITATGQRVTLRCSPRSGDLSVYWYQQSLDQGLQFLIQYYNGEERAKGNILERFSAQQFPDLHSELNLSSLELGDSALYFCASSTLAGGSTGELFFGEGSRLTVL.

The rearrangement links TRBV5-1 to TRBJ2-3; 13 nucleotides agree with TRBD2. The V gene's germline CDR1 is SGHRS and CDR2 YFSETQ. This CDR3 has 17 residues. With V trimmed by 1 base and J by 3 bases, 5 bases remained unmatched. The DNA for the CDR3 is TGCGCCAGCAGCTTGTTGGGGGGACTAGCGGGAACAGATACGCAGTATTTT. It specifies CASSLLGGLAGTDTQYF.

The rearrangement joins TRBV24-1 to TRBJ2-1, with 9 bases fitting TRBD1. The CDR3 extends over 19 amino acids. The V gene's germline CDR1 is KGHDR and CDR2 SFDVKD. With 5 bases clipped from V and 0 bases from J, the junction kept 13 bases outside the gene matches. The CDR3 region has the DNA TGTGCCACCAGTGCCACACCGGGACAGGGCCTTTACTCCTACAATGAGCAGTTCTTC. Residues: CATSATPGQGLYSYNEQFF.

A few counts support this clone. The chain couples TRBV10-3 to TRBJ2-5, with a possible D match to TRBD2 (5 bases). This CDR3 is built from 13 residues. Germline CDR1 ENHRY, CDR2 SYGVKD. V lost 4 bases and J 3 bases, leaving 9 bases between the germline ends. CDR3 protein: CAISGGVKETQYF. In DNA, the CDR3 is TGTGCCATCAGTGGGGGAGTGAAAGAGACCCAGTACTTC.

V gene TRBV5-4 combines with J gene TRBJ2-4, with a possible D match to TRBD1 (6 bases). CDR1 is SGHNT, CDR2 YYREEE, per germline (reference sequence). This CDR3 has 15 amino acids. V was clipped by 0 bases and J by 8 bases, with 15 bases between them. The CDR3 nucleotides read TGTGCCAGCAGCTTGGATCAGGGGCGGTCAGACATTCAGTACTTC. Translation gives CASSLDQGRSDIQYF.

CDR3 sequence reads: CASRRMTATNYGYTF. CDR3 sequence (DNA): TGTGCCAGCAGACGAATGACAGCAACTAACTATGGCTACACCTTC. This rearrangement joins TRBV27 to TRBJ1-2; maybe TRBD1 (5 bases). From germline, CDR1 is MNHEY and CDR2 SMNVEV (reference sequence). The CDR3 spans 15 residues. V was shortened by 6 bases and J by 0 bases, with 14 bases between the two germline ends.

The CDR3 reads CASSLTLTQPQHF. For the CDR3, the DNA is TGTGCCAGCAGTTTAACACTAACTCAGCCCCAGCATTTT. This chain connects TRBV28 to TRBJ1-5; D ambiguous. Between the trimmed V and J ends, which lost 2 bases and 6 bases, there was a span of 8 bases. Germline CDR1 reads MDHEN; CDR2 reads SYDVKM. This CDR3 spans 13 amino acids.

This clone was detected once. This rearrangement joins TRBV3-1 (or the pseudogene TRBV3-2) to TRBJ1-1, with 8 bases lining up with TRBD1. Germline-derived CDR1 and CDR2 are LGHDT and YNNKEL (reference sequence). V was clipped by 0 bases and J by 12 bases; unmatched bases: 9. The CDR3 covers 14 residues. As DNA, the CDR3 is TGTGCCAGCAGCCAAGATTACGCACAGGGGGGGACTTTCTTT. Its protein product is CASSQDYAQGGTFF.

The chain joins TRBV5-6 to TRBJ1-1, with 9 bases fitting TRBD1. Germline CDR1 reads SGHDT; CDR2 reads YYEEEE. After removal of 4 bases from V and 3 bases from J, the junction contained 1 base not matched to a gene. CDR3 length: 13 amino acids. CDR3 nucleotide sequence: TGTGCCAGCAGCACAGGGGGCCACACTGAAGCTTTCTTT. Protein product: CASSTGGHTEAFF.

This chain connects TRBV11-2 to TRBJ2-5, with D possibly matching TRBD1 (5 bases). Germline lookup yields CDR1 SGHAT and CDR2 FQNNGV. V lost 2 bases, J lost 4 bases, and 8 bases lay in between. There are 13 residues in the CDR3. This CDR3 is CASSLIRGETQYF. The CDR3 DNA follows: TGTGCCAGCAGCTTAATAAGGGGAGAGACCCAGTACTTC.

This clone was found a few times. The gene calls are TRBV19 and TRBJ1-5; 11 nucleotides line up with TRBD1. The CDR3 totals 17 residues. CDR1 and CDR2 from the germline V gene are LNHDA and SQIVND (reference sequence). V shed 5 bases, J shed 1 base, and the junction held 7 bases outside the gene matches. CDR3 sequence reads: CASSFRDRGISNQPQHF. The CDR3 DNA sequence: TGTGCCAGTAGTTTCCGGGACAGGGGGATAAGCAATCAGCCCCAGCATTTT.

About this clone: Other DNA sequences in the same sample also yield this CDR3. The genes are TRBV5-4 and TRBJ1-1, with D hard to call. In germline, CDR1 is SGHNT, CDR2 YYREEE (reference sequence). The CDR3 extends over 13 amino acids. The germline V and J ends were trimmed by 0 bases and 1 base, with 4 bases remaining between them. The CDR3 spells CASSLEQNTEAFF. CDR3 coding DNA: TGTGCCAGCAGCTTGGAGCAGAACACTGAAGCTTTCTTT.

Turning to this clone: Different DNA sequences within this sample yield the same CDR3. The chain carries TRBV12-3 or TRBV12-4 and TRBJ2-7; possibly TRBD1 for D (6 bases). The CDR3 covers 13 residues. The V end was cut by 6 bases, the J end by 2 bases, with 11 bases between. The CDR3 loop reads CASREQGTYEQYF. CDR3 sequence (DNA): TGTGCCAGCAGGGAGCAGGGGACCTACGAGCAGTACTTC.

This clone occurred a few times. The chain uses TRBV2 and TRBJ1-3; a possible D gene is TRBD1 (5 bases). The ends were cut back, 6 bases at V and 1 base at J, with 10 bases in the middle. This CDR3 is 14 amino acids long. From germline, CDR1 is SNHLY and CDR2 FYNNEI. Here the CDR3 DNA reads TGTGCCAGCAGGCTACAGGAATCTGGAAACACCATATATTTT. It translates to CASRLQESGNTIYF.